The TCR beta chain described here comes from a study of CD8 T cells in Susac syndrome. Blood CD8+ and CD4+ T cells underwent high-throughput TCR beta sequencing. Relapsing-remitting disease, either stable or active, was present in the multiple sclerosis controls, who were treatment-naive patients. Random hexamers were used to reverse transcribe the RNA input (about 0.5 to 1 ug). The method of amplification for TCR beta CDR3 was immunoSEQ multiplex PCR, covering 54 Vbeta and 13 Jbeta. TCRdb ran MiXCR on the immunoSEQ multiplex PCR reads and lists one entry per CDR3 protein. The data show approximately 190,000 distinct CDR3 sequences, more than 90% seen once. The ends were cut back, 4 bases at V and 5 bases at J, with 15 bases in the middle. The length of the CDR3 is 14 residues. Germline V gene sequence: CDR1 SGHRS, CDR2 YFSETQ. General study points: The study acknowledged a relatively small number of individuals in its TCR sequencing and HLA analysis.

About this clonotype: The antigen is undetermined.

Sequenced input: CD4+ T cells from PBMCs. The chain uses TRBV5-1 and TRBJ2-5, with D perhaps matching TRBD2 (6 bases). This sequence originates from a human donor with multiple sclerosis. The CDR3 sequence is CASSIAGGTETQYF. CDR3 nucleotides: TGCGCCAGCAGCATCGCTGGGGGGACGGAGACCCAGTACTTC.